This T cell receptor beta chain was captured by sequencing in a study of blood T cells in healthy people across ages. Then a second PCR, running roughly 7 to 11 cycles, was carried out with a sample-barcoded 5' primer and a J-beta primer mix. TCRdb re-analysed the 5' RACE reads in MiXCR, keeping a single row per CDR3 protein. The profile shows about 1.4 million distinct CDR3 sequences, approximately 59% of them singletons. Study findings and constraints: In long-lived donors, naive CD4+ cell counts and diversity exceeded those of aged donors.

Germline V gives CDR1 KGHSH, CDR2 LQKENI. V dropped 3 bases and J dropped 5 bases, with 8 bases sitting between them. This CDR3 has 13 residues. This clonotype was seen a single time. Its antigen remains unidentified. V usage is TRBV18 and J usage is TRBJ1-5, with a weak D call TRBD1 (5 bases). The source is a man aged 18 to 30 in good health. The sequencing input was blood. The CDR3 DNA is TGTGCCAGCTCACCGGACATTTATCAGCCCCAGCATTTT. As protein: CASSPDIYQPQHF.